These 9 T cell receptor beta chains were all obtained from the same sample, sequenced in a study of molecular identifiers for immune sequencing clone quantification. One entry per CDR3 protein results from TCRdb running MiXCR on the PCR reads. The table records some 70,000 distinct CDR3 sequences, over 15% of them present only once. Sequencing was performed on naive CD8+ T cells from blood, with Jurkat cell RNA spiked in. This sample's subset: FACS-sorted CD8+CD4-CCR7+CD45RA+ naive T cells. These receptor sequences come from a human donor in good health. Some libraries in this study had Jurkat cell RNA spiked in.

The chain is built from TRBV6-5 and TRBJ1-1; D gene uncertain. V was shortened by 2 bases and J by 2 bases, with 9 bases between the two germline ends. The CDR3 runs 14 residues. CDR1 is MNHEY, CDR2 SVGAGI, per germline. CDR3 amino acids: CASSYPEGNTEAFF. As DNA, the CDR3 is TGTGCCAGCAGTTACCCGGAGGGTAACACTGAAGCTTTCTTT.

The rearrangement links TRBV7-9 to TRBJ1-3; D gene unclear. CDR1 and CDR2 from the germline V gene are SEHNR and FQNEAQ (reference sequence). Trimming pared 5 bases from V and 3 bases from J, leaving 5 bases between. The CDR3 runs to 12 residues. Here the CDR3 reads CASSNIGNTIYF. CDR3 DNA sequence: TGTGCCAGCAGCAATATTGGAAACACCATATATTTT. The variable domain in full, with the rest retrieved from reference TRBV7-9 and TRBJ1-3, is DTGVSQNPRHKITKRGQNVTFRCDPISEHNRLYWYRQTLGQGPEFLTYFQNEAQLEKSRLLSDRFSAERPKGSFSTLEIQRTEQGDSAMYLCASSNIGNTIYFGEGSWLTVV.

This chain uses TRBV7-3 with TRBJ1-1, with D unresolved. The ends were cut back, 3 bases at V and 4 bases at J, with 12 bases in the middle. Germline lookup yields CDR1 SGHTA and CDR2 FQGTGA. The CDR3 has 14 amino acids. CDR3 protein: CASSFLEGTTEAFF. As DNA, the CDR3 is TGTGCCAGCAGCTTCCTCGAGGGTACCACTGAAGCTTTCTTT.

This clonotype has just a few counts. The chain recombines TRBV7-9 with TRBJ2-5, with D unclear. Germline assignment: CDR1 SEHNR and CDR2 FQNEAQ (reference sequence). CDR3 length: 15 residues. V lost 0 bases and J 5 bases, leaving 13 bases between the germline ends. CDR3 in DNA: TGTGCCAGCAGCTTAGCTCTTAACCCCAGGGAGACCCAGTACTTC. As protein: CASSLALNPRETQYF.

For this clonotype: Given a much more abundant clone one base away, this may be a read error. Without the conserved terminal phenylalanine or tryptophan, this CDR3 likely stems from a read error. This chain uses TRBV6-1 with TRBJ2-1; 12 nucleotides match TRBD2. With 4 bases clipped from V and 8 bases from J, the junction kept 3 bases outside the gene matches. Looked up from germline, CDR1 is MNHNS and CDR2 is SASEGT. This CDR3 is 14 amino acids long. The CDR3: CASSGLAGEDEQFI. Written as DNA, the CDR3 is TGTGCCAGCAGTGGACTAGCGGGAGAGGATGAGCAGTTCATC.

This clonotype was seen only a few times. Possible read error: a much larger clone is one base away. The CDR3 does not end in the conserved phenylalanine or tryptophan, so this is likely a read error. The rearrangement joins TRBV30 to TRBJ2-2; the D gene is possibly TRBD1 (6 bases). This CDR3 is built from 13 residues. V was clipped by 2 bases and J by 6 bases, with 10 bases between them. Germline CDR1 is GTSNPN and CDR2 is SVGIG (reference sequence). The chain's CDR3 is CAWSSQGSGELFI. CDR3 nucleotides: TGTGCCTGGAGTTCACAGGGTTCCGGGGAGCTGTTTATT.

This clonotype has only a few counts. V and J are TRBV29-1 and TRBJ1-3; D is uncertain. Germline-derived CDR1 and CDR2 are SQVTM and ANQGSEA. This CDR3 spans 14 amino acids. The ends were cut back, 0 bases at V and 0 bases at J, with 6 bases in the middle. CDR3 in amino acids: CSVEERSSGNTIYF. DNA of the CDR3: TGCAGCGTTGAAGAGAGATCCTCTGGAAACACCATATATTTT.

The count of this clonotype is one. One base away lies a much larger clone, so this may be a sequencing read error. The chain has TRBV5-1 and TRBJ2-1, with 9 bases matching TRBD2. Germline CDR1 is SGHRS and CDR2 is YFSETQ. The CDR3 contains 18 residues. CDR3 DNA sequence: TGCGCCAACAGCTTGGGTATACTAAGCGGGAGGCCCTACAATGAGCAGTTCTTC. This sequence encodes CANSLGILSGRPYNEQFF.

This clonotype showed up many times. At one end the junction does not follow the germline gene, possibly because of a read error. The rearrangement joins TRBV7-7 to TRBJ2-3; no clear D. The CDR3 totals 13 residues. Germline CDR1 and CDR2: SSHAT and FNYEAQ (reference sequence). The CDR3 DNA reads TGTGCTAGCAGCTTAGCTTTCACAGATACGCAGTATTTT. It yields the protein CASSLAFTDTQYF.